The source of this TCR beta chain is a study of cytomegalovirus exposure and HLA in healthy donors. With 60 Vbeta and 13 Jbeta primers, the PCR was carried out. Clones were read by immunoSEQ multiplex PCR, and TCRdb kept only the in-frame ones, dropping some. This sample has approximately 67,000 clones, with 65% to 70% found just once. The CDR3 runs to 18 residues. The V gene's germline CDR1 is SGHNT and CDR2 YYREEE (reference sequence). As to this clone: One junction end does not reproduce the germline sequence, and a read error may be involved.

This clonotype originated in a woman in her 30s in good health and CMV-seronegative. This chain uses TRBV5-4 with TRBJ2-1, with D possibly TRBD2 on 6 matching bases. The sequenced sample was PBMCs. Written as DNA, the CDR3 is TGCGCCAGCAGCCAAGATGGAGGGAGAGCTTTTGGCTACAATGAGCAGTTCTTC. Protein product: CASSQDGGRAFGYNEQFF.